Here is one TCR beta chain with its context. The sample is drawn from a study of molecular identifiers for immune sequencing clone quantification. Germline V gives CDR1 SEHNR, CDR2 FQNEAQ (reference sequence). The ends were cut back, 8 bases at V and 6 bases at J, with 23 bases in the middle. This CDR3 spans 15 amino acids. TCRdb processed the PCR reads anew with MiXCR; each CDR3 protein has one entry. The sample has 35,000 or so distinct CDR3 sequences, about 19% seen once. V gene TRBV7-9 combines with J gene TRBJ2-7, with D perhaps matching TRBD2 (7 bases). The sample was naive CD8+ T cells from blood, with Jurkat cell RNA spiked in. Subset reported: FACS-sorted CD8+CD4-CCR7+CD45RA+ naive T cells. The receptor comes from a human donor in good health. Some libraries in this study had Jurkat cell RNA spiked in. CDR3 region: CASGSVLGGPGEQYF. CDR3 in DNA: TGTGCCAGCGGCTCCGTTTTGGGGGGGCCGGGCGAGCAGTACTTC.